The 24 T cell receptor beta chains reported below all come from one sample, sequenced in a study of siplizumab effects on memory and regulatory T cells. Profiling relied on immunoSEQ multiplex PCR, and the TCRdb table lists in-frame clones only, not all of them. The table shows 20,000 to 30,000 clones, with 70% to 85% occurring only once. The sequenced material came from memory CD4+ T cells sorted from blood. These receptors came from a human donor in good health.

In regard to this clone: This CDR3 is also generated by other DNA sequences in the sample. This rearrangement joins TRBV6-6 to TRBJ1-2; no firm D call. The CDR3 runs to 12 residues. CDR1 and CDR2 from the germline V gene are MNHNY and SVGAGI (reference sequence). The V end lost 0 bases, the J end lost 4 bases, and 3 bases lay between the germline ends. CDR3 sequence: CASSYSGYGYTF. CDR3 nucleotides: TGTGCCAGCAGTTACTCGGGCTATGGCTACACCTTC.

The chain recombines TRBV7-8 with TRBJ1-1; D is ambiguous. From germline, CDR1 is SGHVS and CDR2 FQNEAQ. Deletions cut 6 bases from V and 4 bases from J, with 18 bases between. This CDR3 has 15 residues. The CDR3 is CASRPIGSAGTEAFF. CDR3 DNA sequence: TGTGCCAGCAGACCCATCGGATCCGCGGGCACTGAAGCTTTCTTT.

The V call is TRBV7-2, the J call TRBJ2-7; D ambiguous. V was trimmed by 2 bases and J by 0 bases, leaving 8 bases between them. Germline V gene data show CDR1 as SGHTA and CDR2 as FQGNSA. The CDR3 spans 14 residues. The CDR3: CASSLTQLSYEQYF. As DNA, the CDR3 is TGTGCCAGCAGCTTAACACAGCTCTCCTACGAGCAGTACTTC. Variable domain in full (rest from reference TRBV7-2 and TRBJ2-7): GAGVSQSPSNKVTEKGKDVELRCDPISGHTALYWYRQSLGQGLEFLIYFQGNSAPDKSGLPSDRFSAERTGGSVSTLTIQRTQQEDSAVYLCASSLTQLSYEQYFGPGTRLTVT.

The chain couples TRBV6-6 to TRBJ1-1, with 11 bases aligning to TRBD1. The CDR3 runs 14 residues. The ends lost 5 bases at V and 5 bases at J; junction bases unmatched: 4. Germline loops: CDR1 MNHNY, CDR2 SVGAGI (reference sequence). In DNA form, the CDR3 reads TGTGCCAGCAGTGACGGGACAGGGGGGACTGAAGCTTTCTTT. It encodes CASSDGTGGTEAFF.

The rearrangement uses TRBV9 and TRBJ1-2, with TRBD1 matching 10 bases. CDR3 length: 15 residues. Germline V CDR1 and CDR2: SGDLS, YYNGEE. With V trimmed by 4 bases and J by 6 bases, 9 bases remained unmatched. The CDR3 is CASSPTGTGAHGYTF. The DNA for the CDR3 is TGTGCCAGCAGCCCGACCGGGACAGGGGCCCATGGCTACACCTTC.

This chain connects TRBV10-1 to TRBJ2-2; D remains ambiguous. The germline gives CDR1 WNHNN, CDR2 SYGVQD (reference sequence). Trimming removed 0 bases from V and 6 bases from J, with 14 bases in between. The CDR3 loop spans 16 amino acids. The CDR3 DNA is TGCGCCAGCAGTGAGTCGAGAGGTCCCCAGGCCGGGGAGCTGTTTTTT. This codes for CASSESRGPQAGELFF.

V and J are TRBV19 and TRBJ2-7; 9 nucleotides match TRBD2. V shed 6 bases and J 1 base; nucleotides not matched to a gene: 13. The CDR3 extends over 17 amino acids. Germline V gene data show CDR1 as LNHDA and CDR2 as SQIVND (reference sequence). Here the CDR3 DNA reads TGTGCCAGTAGATTAAGTAGCGGGAGCCGTACTTCCTACGAGCAGTACTTC. It specifies CASRLSSGSRTSYEQYF.

V usage is TRBV19 and J usage is TRBJ1-2, with TRBD1 matching over 7 bases. Trimming at V came to 6 bases and at J to 0 bases, leaving 7 bases not matched to a gene. Germline V CDR1 and CDR2: LNHDA, SQIVND (reference sequence). The CDR3 sequence is 15 residues long. The CDR3 spells CASSIGTATNYGYTF. In DNA, the CDR3 is TGTGCCAGTAGCATCGGGACAGCTACTAACTATGGCTACACCTTC. The variable domain in full, completed from reference TRBV19 and TRBJ1-2, reads DGGITQSPKYLFRKEGQNVTLSCEQNLNHDAMYWYRQDPGQGLRLIYYSQIVNDFQKGDIAEGYSVSREKKESFPLTVTSAQKNPTAFYLCASSIGTATNYGYTFGSGTRLTVV.

The genes are TRBV2 and TRBJ2-5, with a possible D match to TRBD1 (5 bases). Germline CDR1 and CDR2: SNHLY and FYNNEI. This CDR3 spans 16 amino acids. V was clipped by 2 bases and J by 1 base, with 14 bases between them. The CDR3 region is CASSERGWSSQETQYF. DNA of the CDR3: TGTGCCAGCAGTGAAAGGGGTTGGAGCAGCCAAGAGACCCAGTACTTC.

The chain employs TRBV6-6 and TRBJ2-2; D might be TRBD1 (6 bases). Germline assignment: CDR1 MNHNY and CDR2 SVGAGI (reference sequence). This CDR3 region has 14 residues. The germline V and J ends were trimmed by 6 bases and 3 bases, with 11 bases remaining between them. DNA for the CDR3: TGTGCCAGCAGGCCCAACAGGGACACCGGGGAGCTGTTTTTT. This sequence encodes CASRPNRDTGELFF.

The gene calls are TRBV5-5 and TRBJ2-2; D is possibly TRBD2 (6 bases). The CDR3 consists of 16 residues. V was shortened by 2 bases and J by 1 base, with 12 bases between the two germline ends. Germline CDR1 and CDR2: SGHKS and YYEKEE (reference sequence). Here the CDR3 reads CASSFRGGMNTGELFF. Here the CDR3 DNA reads TGTGCCAGCAGCTTTCGGGGCGGGATGAACACCGGGGAGCTGTTTTTT. Variable domain in full (rest from reference TRBV5-5 and TRBJ2-2): DAGVTQSPTHLIKTRGQQVTLRCSPISGHKSVSWYQQVLGQGPQFIFQYYEKEERGRGNFPDRFSARQFPNYSSELNVNALLLGDSALYLCASSFRGGMNTGELFFGEGSRLTVL.

This sequence joins TRBV9 and TRBJ2-3, with D perhaps matching TRBD1 (7 bases). From germline, CDR1 is SGDLS and CDR2 YYNGEE. CDR3 length: 17 amino acids. The ends were cut back, 4 bases at V and 2 bases at J, with 20 bases in the middle. The chain's CDR3 is CASSPRSRGTHTDTQYF. As DNA, the CDR3 is TGTGCCAGCAGCCCTCGATCCAGGGGGACTCACACAGATACGCAGTATTTT.

This chain links TRBV7-2 with TRBJ2-1, with D possibly being TRBD1 (6 bases). The CDR3 is 14 amino acids. Germline lookup yields CDR1 SGHTA and CDR2 FQGNSA. V gave up 10 bases and J gave up 7 bases, with 20 bases separating them. CDR3 sequence: CAIRIQTGKNEQFF. In DNA form, the CDR3 reads TGTGCCATCCGAATTCAGACAGGAAAAAATGAGCAGTTCTTC.

V usage is TRBV19 and J usage is TRBJ2-1; the D gene is possibly TRBD1 (5 bases). The V end lost 5 bases, the J end lost 8 bases, and 10 bases lay between the germline ends. The CDR3 extends over 12 amino acids. Germline V gene lookup returns CDR1 LNHDA and CDR2 SQIVND (reference sequence). DNA for the CDR3: TGTGCCAGTAGTTCAGGGCAGCATGAGCAGTTCTTC. Translation gives CASSSGQHEQFF. Drawing the rest from reference TRBV19 and TRBJ2-1, the complete variable domain is DGGITQSPKYLFRKEGQNVTLSCEQNLNHDAMYWYRQDPGQGLRLIYYSQIVNDFQKGDIAEGYSVSREKKESFPLTVTSAQKNPTAFYLCASSSGQHEQFFGPGTRLTVL.

The chain joins TRBV7-9 to TRBJ1-1, with D unclear. Germline values: CDR1 SEHNR, CDR2 FQNEAQ (reference sequence). V shed 8 bases and J shed 0 bases, with 10 bases lying between them. CDR3 length: 13 residues. As DNA, the CDR3 is TGTGCCAGCGCACAAGGTATGAACACTGAAGCTTTCTTT. Its translation is CASAQGMNTEAFF.

The chain employs TRBV19 and TRBJ2-7; 11 bases line up with TRBD1. Trimming took 2 bases from V and 9 from J; bases not matched to a gene: 6. In germline, CDR1 is LNHDA, CDR2 SQIVND (reference sequence). CDR3 size: 14 residues. This CDR3 reads CASSISGQGAGQYF. CDR3 bases: TGTGCCAGTAGTATATCAGGACAGGGGGCTGGGCAGTACTTC.

This rearrangement joins TRBV9 to TRBJ1-4; TRBD1 aligns across 7 bases. Trimming took 0 bases from V and 8 from J; bases not matched to a gene: 4. There are 14 residues in the CDR3. The germline CDR1 and CDR2 sequences are SGDLS and YYNGEE. CDR3: CASSVGQGREKLFF. The CDR3 coding sequence is TGTGCCAGCAGCGTAGGACAGGGACGCGAAAAACTGTTTTTT. Based on the CDR3 plus reference TRBV9 and TRBJ1-4, the full variable domain is DSGVTQTPKHLITATGQRVTLRCSPRSGDLSVYWYQQSLDQGLQFLIQYYNGEERAKGNILERFSAQQFPDLHSELNLSSLELGDSALYFCASSVGQGREKLFFGSGTQLSVL.

This sequence joins TRBV27 and TRBJ2-2; the match to TRBD2 covers 10 bases. Per germline, CDR1 MNHEY and CDR2 SMNVEV (reference sequence). This CDR3 has 19 amino acids. After removal of 4 bases from V and 7 bases from J, the junction contained 18 bases not matched to a gene. The CDR3 protein is CASSSTGLGLAGDSGELFF. The CDR3 DNA sequence: TGTGCCAGCAGTTCGACAGGGTTAGGCCTAGCGGGAGATAGCGGGGAGCTGTTTTTT.

The chain joins TRBV5-5 to TRBJ1-4; weak D call: TRBD1 (5 bases). V was trimmed by 0 bases and J by 7 bases, leaving 13 bases between them. Germline-derived CDR1 and CDR2 are SGHKS and YYEKEE (reference sequence). There are 15 residues in the CDR3. CDR3 protein: CASSLGAGMSEKLFF. The CDR3 DNA follows: TGTGCCAGCAGCTTGGGGGCAGGGATGAGTGAAAAACTGTTTTTT.

This chain connects TRBV6-6 to TRBJ1-5; 7 bases agree with TRBD1. J was trimmed by 7 bases and V by 8 bases; bases with no gene match: 8. The germline gives CDR1 MNHNY, CDR2 SVGAGI (reference sequence). CDR3 length: 13 residues. The CDR3 protein is CASGSGQRQPQHF. CDR3 sequence (DNA): TGTGCCAGCGGTTCGGGACAGAGACAGCCCCAGCATTTT.

The chain links TRBV2 to TRBJ2-5; 7 nucleotides match TRBD1. V was clipped by 6 bases and J by 2 bases; unmatched bases: 6. The CDR3 is 14 amino acids. Germline lookup yields CDR1 SNHLY and CDR2 FYNNEI. CDR3 sequence: CASRRDRVQETQYF. The CDR3 nucleotides are TGTGCCAGCAGGAGGGACAGAGTACAAGAGACCCAGTACTTC.

The rearrangement links TRBV6-5 to TRBJ1-2; 7 bases map to TRBD1. Germline V gives CDR1 MNHEY, CDR2 SVGAGI. The CDR3 is made up of 13 amino acids. J was trimmed by 4 bases and V by 6 bases; bases with no gene match: 5. The CDR3 loop is CASRYRGGYGYTF. The CDR3 coding sequence is TGTGCCAGCAGATACAGGGGAGGCTATGGCTACACCTTC.

This clone was counted a few times. The rearrangement links TRBV29-1 to TRBJ2-4; 11 bases map to TRBD2. V was pared by 5 bases and J by 8 bases, with 8 bases of the junction left unmatched. Germline loops: CDR1 SQVTM, CDR2 ANQGSEA. This CDR3 has 14 amino acids. The CDR3 spells CSVLLAGVKDIQYF. The CDR3 DNA reads TGCAGCGTTTTACTAGCGGGAGTCAAGGACATTCAGTACTTC.

This rearrangement joins TRBV18 to TRBJ2-7; unclear D gene. V lost 3 bases and J lost 1, with 22 bases in between. The germline gives CDR1 KGHSH, CDR2 LQKENI. The CDR3 totals 18 residues. In DNA, the CDR3 is TGTGCCAGCTCACCGAGTAATCCCGGTCTGGTGGTGTCCTACGAGCAGTACTTC. Its protein product is CASSPSNPGLVVSYEQYF.